This TCR beta chain stems from a study of identical twins. This clonotype has a count of ten or more. Its antigen is unidentified. Germline V gene data show CDR1 as KGHDR and CDR2 as SFDVKD. V shed 7 bases, J shed 5 bases, and the junction held 13 bases outside the gene matches. The CDR3 totals 16 residues. Study-level points and caveats: Twins shared out-of-frame alpha sequences with excess low generation probability. Out-of-frame sharing of TCR alpha in monozygotic twins was underestimated by models.

TCRdb reanalysed the 5' RACE reads using MiXCR and keeps one entry per CDR3 protein. The sample yields some 570,000 distinct CDR3 sequences, about 22% seen once. The sample also formed part of further work on yellow fever vaccine responses in identical twins.

The sequencing sample was made of CD4+ T cells sorted from blood. This chain joins TRBV24-1 and TRBJ2-7; 10 positions agree with TRBD2. The clonotype originates from a woman aged 18-29 years in good health. The CDR3 DNA is TGTGCCACCAGAGATCGAATACCGGGACTAGCGAACGAGCAGTACTTC. This sequence encodes CATRDRIPGLANEQYF.